The clone carrying this T cell receptor beta chain was seen many times. The target antigen is unknown. The sample originates from a study of post-analysis software for immune sequencing data. Whole-study context: Recorded disease courses covered relapsing-remitting, secondary progressive and progressive-relapsing multiple sclerosis. Some patients had no subtype annotation.

Points from the study as a whole: Five or six TRBV segments were significantly more frequent in patients than in controls. TRBV5-6, TRBV5-1 and TRBV20-1 were among these segments. Multiple sclerosis was associated with a significant reduction in normalized Chao1 diversity relative to controls.

CDR1 is SGHRS and CDR2 is YFSETQ in the germline V gene. This CDR3 region has 20 residues. J lost 0 bases, V lost 4 bases, and 17 bases had no gene match. TCR beta libraries were prepared from cDNA with unique molecular identifiers. Some 500,000 cDNA molecules were recovered from an input of 1 to 10 million T cells. TCRdb recomputed calls from the PCR reads with MiXCR, one row per CDR3 protein. The table lists roughly 180,000 distinct CDR3 sequences, around 28% of them singletons. The sequenced sample consisted of blood. The clonotype was recovered from a girl aged 10-17 years with multiple sclerosis. The chain combines TRBV5-1 with TRBJ2-1, with 9 positions matching TRBD2. CDR3 sequence (DNA): TGCGCCAGCAGCAGCCGAGCTAGCGGGACCCTAACGAGCTCCTACAATGAGCAGTTCTTC. It specifies CASSSRASGTLTSSYNEQFF.